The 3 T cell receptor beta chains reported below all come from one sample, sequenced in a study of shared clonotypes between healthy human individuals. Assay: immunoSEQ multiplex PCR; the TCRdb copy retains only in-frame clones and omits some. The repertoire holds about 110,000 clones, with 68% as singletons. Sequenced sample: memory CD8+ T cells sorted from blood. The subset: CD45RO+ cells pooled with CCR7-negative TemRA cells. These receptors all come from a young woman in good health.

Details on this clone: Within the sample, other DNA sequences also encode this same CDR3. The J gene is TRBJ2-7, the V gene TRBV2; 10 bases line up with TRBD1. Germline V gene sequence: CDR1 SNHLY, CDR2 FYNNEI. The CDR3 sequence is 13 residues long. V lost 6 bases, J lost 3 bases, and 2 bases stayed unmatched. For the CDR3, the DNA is TGTGCCAGCAGGGACAGGGGGGGCTACGAGCAGTACTTC. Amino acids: CASRDRGGYEQYF.

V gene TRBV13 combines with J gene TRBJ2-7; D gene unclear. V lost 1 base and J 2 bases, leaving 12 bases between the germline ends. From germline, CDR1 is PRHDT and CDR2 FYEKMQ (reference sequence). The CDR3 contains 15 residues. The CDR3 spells CASSLAASHPYEQYF. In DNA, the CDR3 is TGTGCCAGCAGCTTAGCGGCTTCACACCCCTACGAGCAGTACTTC.

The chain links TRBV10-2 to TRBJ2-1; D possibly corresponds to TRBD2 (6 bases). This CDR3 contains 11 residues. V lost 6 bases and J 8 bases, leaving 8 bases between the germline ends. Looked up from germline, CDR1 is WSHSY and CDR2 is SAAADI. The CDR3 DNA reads TGCGCCAGCAGGGAGGGCTATGAGCAGTTCTTC. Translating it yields CASREGYEQFF.